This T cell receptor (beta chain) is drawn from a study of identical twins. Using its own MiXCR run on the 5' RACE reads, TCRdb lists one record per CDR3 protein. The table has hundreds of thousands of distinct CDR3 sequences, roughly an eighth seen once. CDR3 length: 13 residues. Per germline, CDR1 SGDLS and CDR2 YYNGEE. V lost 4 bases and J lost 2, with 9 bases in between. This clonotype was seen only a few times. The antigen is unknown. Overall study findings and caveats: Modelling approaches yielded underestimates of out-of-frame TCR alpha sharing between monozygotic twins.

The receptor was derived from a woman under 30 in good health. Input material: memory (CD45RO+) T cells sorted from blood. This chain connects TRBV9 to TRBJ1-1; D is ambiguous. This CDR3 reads CASSMGDNTEAFF. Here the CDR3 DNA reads TGTGCCAGCAGCATGGGTGATAACACTGAAGCTTTCTTT.